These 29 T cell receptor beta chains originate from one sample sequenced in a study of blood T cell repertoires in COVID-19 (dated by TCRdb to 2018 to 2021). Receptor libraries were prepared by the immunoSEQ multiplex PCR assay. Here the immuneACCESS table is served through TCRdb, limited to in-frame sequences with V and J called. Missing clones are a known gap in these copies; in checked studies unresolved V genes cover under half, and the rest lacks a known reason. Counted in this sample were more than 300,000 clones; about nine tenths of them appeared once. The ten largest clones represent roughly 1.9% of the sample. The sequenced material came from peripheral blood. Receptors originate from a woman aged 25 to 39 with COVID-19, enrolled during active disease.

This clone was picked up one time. CDR3 bases: TGTGCCAGCAACGCGGAAGGAGAAGGCACAGATACGCAGTATTTT. Amino acid sequence: CASNAEGEGTDTQYF. V usage is TRBV9 and J usage is TRBJ2-3; D is uncertain. V gave up 6 bases and J gave up 1 base, with 15 bases separating them. Germline V lookup: CDR1 SGDLS, CDR2 YYNGEE. CDR3 length: 15 amino acids.

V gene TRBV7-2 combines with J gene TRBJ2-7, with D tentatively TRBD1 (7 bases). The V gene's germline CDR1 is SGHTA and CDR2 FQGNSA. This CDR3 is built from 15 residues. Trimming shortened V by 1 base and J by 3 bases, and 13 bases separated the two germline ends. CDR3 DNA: TGTGCCAGCAGCTTAGTCGGAGGGGGCTTCTACGAGCAGTACTTC. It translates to CASSLVGGGFYEQYF.

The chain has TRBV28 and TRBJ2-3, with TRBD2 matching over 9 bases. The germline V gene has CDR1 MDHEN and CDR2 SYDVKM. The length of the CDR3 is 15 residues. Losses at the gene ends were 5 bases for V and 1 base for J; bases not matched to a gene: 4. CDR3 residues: CASSPAGGRTDTQYF. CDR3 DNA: TGTGCCAGCAGTCCAGCGGGGGGTCGCACAGATACGCAGTATTTT.

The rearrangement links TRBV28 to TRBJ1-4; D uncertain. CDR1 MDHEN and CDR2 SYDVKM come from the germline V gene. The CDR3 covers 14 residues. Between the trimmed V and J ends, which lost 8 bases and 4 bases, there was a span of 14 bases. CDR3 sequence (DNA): TGTGCCAGCTTCCCTGGCAGGTTTAATGAAAAACTGTTTTTT. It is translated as CASFPGRFNEKLFF.

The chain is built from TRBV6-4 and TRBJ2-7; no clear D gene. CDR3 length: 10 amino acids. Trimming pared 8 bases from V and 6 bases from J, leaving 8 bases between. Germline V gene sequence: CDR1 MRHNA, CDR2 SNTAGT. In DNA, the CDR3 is TGTGCCAGCGGGCTGGGCGAGCAGTACGTC. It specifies CASGLGEQYV.

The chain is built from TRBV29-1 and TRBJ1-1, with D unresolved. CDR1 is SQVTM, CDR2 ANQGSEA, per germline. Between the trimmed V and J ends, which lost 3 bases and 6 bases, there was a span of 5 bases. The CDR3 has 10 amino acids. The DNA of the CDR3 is TGCAGCGTTGAGGTAGCTGAAGCTTTCTTT. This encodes CSVEVAEAFF. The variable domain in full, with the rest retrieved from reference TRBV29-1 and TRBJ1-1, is SAVISQKPSRDICQRGTSLTIQCQVDSQVTMMFWYRQQPGQSLTLIATANQGSEATYESGFVIDKFPISRPNLTFSTLTVSNMSPEDSSIYLCSVEVAEAFFGQGTRLTVV.

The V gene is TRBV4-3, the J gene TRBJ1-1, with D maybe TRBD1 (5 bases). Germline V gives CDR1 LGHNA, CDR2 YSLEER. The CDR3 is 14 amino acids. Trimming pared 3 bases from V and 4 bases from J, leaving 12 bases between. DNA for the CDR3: TGCGCCAGCAGCCAGTTACTTCAGGGCACTGAAGCTTTCTTT. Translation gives CASSQLLQGTEAFF.

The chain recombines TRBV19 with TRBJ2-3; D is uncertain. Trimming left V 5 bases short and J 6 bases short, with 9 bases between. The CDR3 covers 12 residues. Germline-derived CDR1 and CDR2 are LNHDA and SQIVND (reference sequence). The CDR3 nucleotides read TGTGCCAGTAGTTTTTACAGCGATACGCAGTATTTT. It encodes CASSFYSDTQYF.

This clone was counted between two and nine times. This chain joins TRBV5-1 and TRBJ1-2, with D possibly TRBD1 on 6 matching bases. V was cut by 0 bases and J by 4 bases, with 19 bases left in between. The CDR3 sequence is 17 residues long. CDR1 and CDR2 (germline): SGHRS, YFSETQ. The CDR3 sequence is CASSLGQAGGDRYGYTF. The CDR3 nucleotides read TGCGCCAGCAGCTTGGGCCAGGCGGGGGGCGATCGCTATGGCTACACCTTC.

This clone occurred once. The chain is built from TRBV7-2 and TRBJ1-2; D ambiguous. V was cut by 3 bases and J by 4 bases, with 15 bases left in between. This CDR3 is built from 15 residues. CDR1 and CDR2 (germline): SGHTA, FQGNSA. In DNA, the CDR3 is TGTGCCAGCAGCTTGGGGAGACGACGGACCTATGGCTACACCTTC. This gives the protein CASSLGRRRTYGYTF.

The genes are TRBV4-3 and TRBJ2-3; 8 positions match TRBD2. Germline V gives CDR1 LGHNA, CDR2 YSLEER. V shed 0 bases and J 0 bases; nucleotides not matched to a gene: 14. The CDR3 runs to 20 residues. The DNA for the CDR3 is TGCGCCAGCAGCCAAGATCTGGGGTTAGCGGGGAGGACTAGCACAGATACGCAGTATTTT. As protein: CASSQDLGLAGRTSTDTQYF.

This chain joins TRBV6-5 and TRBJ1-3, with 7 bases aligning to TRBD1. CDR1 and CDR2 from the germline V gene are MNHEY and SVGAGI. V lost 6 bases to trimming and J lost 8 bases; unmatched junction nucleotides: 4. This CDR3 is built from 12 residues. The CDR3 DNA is TGTGCCAGCAGGACAGGGTTAGACACCATATATTTT. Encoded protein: CASRTGLDTIYF.

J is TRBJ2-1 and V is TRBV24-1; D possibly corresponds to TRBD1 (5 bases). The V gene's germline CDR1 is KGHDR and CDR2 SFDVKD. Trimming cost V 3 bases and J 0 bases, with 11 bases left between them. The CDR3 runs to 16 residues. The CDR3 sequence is CATSDQDSNSYNEQFF. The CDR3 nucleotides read TGTGCCACCAGTGATCAAGACAGTAACTCCTACAATGAGCAGTTCTTC.

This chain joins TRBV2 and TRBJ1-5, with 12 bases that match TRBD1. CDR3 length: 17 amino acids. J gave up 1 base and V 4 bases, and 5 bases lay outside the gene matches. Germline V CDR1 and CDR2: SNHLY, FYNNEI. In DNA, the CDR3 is TGTGCCAGCAGTGGGGGACAGGGGGCAACGAGCAATCAGCCCCAGCATTTT. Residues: CASSGGQGATSNQPQHF.

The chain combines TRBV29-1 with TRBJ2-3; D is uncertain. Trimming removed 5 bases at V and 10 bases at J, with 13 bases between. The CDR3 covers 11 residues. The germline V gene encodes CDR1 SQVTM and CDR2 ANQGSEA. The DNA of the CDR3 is TGCAGCGTTTCCGACACACACCCGCAGTATTTT. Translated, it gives CSVSDTHPQYF.

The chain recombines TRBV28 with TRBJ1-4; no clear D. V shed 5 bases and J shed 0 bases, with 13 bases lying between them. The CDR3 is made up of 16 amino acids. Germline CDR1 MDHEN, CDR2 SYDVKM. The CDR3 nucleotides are TGTGCCAGCAGTACCCCGACTAGGTCAACTAATGAAAAACTGTTTTTT. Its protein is CASSTPTRSTNEKLFF.

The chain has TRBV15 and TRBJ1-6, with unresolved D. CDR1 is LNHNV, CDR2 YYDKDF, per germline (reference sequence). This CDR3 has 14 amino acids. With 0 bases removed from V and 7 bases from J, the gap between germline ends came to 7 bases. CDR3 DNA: TGTGCCACCAGCAGAGATCAGGCCAATTCACCCCTCCACTTT. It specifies CATSRDQANSPLHF.

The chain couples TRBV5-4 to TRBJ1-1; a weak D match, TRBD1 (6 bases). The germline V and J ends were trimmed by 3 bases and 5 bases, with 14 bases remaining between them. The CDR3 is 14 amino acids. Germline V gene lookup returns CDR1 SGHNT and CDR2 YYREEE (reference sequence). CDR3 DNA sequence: TGTGCCAGCAGCTCAGGGGCGGAAAGGACTGAAGCTTTCTTT. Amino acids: CASSSGAERTEAFF.

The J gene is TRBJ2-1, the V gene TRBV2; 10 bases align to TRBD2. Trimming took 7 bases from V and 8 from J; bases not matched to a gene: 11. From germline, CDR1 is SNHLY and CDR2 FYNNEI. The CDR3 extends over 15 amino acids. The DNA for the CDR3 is TGTGCCAGCAACCAGGCGAGCGGGGGGGTCGATGAGCAGTTCTTC. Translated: CASNQASGGVDEQFF. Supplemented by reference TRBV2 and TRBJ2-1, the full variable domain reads EPEVTQTPSHQVTQMGQEVILRCVPISNHLYFYWYRQILGQKVEFLVSFYNNEISEKSEIFDDQFSVERPDGSNFTLKIRSTKLEDSAMYFCASNQASGGVDEQFFGPGTRLTVL.

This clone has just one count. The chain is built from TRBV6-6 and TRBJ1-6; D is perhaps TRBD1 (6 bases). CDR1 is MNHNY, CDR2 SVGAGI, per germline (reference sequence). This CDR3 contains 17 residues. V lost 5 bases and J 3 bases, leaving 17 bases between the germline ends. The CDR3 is CASSRNQGQLYNSPLHF. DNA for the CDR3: TGTGCCAGCAGTCGCAACCAGGGGCAGCTCTATAATTCACCCCTCCACTTT.

CDR3 sequence: CASSTLAGTGNEKLFF. As DNA, the CDR3 is TGTGCCAGTAGTACGTTAGCCGGGACAGGGAATGAAAAACTGTTTTTT. This chain uses TRBV19 with TRBJ1-4, with 9 bases identical to TRBD1. The CDR3 loop spans 16 amino acids. Germline V gene lookup returns CDR1 LNHDA and CDR2 SQIVND (reference sequence). The trim removed 4 bases at V and 5 bases at J, leaving 8 bases unmatched.

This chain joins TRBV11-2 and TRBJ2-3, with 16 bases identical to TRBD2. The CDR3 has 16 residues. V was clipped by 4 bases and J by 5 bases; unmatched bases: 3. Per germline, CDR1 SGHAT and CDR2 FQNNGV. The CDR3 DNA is TGTGCCAGCAGCTCGGGACTAGCGGGGGGGGTAGATACGCAGTATTTT. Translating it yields CASSSGLAGGVDTQYF.

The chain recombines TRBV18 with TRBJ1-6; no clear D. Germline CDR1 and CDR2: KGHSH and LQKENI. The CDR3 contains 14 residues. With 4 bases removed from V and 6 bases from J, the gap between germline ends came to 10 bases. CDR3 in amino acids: CASSQELFNSPLHF. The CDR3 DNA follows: TGTGCCAGCTCACAAGAGCTATTTAATTCACCCCTCCACTTT.

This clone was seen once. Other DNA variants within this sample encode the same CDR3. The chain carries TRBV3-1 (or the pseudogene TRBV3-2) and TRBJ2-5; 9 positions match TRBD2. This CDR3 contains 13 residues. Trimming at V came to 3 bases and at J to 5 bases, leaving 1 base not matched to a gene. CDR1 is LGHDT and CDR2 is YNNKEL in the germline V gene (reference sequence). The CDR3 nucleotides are TGTGCCAGCAGCCAGCGGGGGGGGGAGACCCAGTACTTC. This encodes CASSQRGGETQYF.

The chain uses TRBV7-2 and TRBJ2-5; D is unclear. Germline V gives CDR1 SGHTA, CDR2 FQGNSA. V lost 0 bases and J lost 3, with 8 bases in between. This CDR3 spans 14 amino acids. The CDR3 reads CASSLAGEKETQYF. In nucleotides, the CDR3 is TGTGCCAGCAGCTTAGCCGGAGAAAAAGAGACCCAGTACTTC.

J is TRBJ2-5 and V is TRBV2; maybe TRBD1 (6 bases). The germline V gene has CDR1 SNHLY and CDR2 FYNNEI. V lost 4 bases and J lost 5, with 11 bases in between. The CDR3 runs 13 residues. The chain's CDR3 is CASSATGWETQYF. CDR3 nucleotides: TGTGCCAGCAGTGCTACAGGGTGGGAGACCCAGTACTTC.

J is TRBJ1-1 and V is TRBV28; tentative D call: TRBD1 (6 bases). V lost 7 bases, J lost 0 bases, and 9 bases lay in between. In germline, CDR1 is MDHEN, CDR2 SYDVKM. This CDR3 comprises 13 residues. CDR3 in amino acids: CASNTGMNTEAFF. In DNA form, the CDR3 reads TGTGCCAGCAATACAGGGATGAACACTGAAGCTTTCTTT.

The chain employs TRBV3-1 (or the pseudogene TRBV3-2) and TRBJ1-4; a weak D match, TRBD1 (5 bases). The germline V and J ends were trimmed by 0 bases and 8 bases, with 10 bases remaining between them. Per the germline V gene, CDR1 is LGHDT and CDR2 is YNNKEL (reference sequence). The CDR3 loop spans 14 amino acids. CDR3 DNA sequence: TGTGCCAGCAGCCAAGACAGGGTTCGGGAAAAACTGTTTTTT. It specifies CASSQDRVREKLFF.

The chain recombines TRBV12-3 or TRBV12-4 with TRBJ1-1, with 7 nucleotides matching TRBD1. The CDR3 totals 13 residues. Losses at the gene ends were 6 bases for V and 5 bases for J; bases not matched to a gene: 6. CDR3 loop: CASSRGGWTEAFF. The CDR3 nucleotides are TGTGCCAGCAGCCGAGGGGGCTGGACTGAAGCTTTCTTT.